The next 20 T cell receptor beta chains were all read from a single sample in a study of blood T cell repertoires in COVID-19. This table comes from immunoSEQ multiplex PCR, and its TCRdb copy is limited to in-frame clones, with some not included. This repertoire shows approximately 380,000 clones, roughly nine tenths found once; its top ten account for over 0.7%. The sequenced sample was PBMCs or T cells enriched from blood (not recorded which). The receptors shown here come from a woman in her 40s who had been exposed to COVID-19.

The chain combines TRBV5-5 with TRBJ1-3; 7 positions match TRBD1. The V and J ends lost 4 bases and 0 bases, in that order; junction bases with no gene match: 13. This CDR3 region has 18 residues. Germline V gives CDR1 SGHKS, CDR2 YYEKEE (reference sequence). The CDR3 region has the DNA TGTGCCAGCAGCCCGACAGGGACCATCTTTTCCTCTGGAAACACCATATATTTT. This translates into CASSPTGTIFSSGNTIYF.

This clone was recorded once. The chain has TRBV19 and TRBJ1-6; TRBD1 aligns across 7 bases. Germline V gene data show CDR1 as LNHDA and CDR2 as SQIVND (reference sequence). V lost 3 bases to trimming and J lost 10 bases; unmatched junction nucleotides: 6. The CDR3 has 14 amino acids. For the CDR3, the DNA is TGTGCCAGTAGTATTAAGTCAGGGGGGTCACCCCTCCACTTT. Encoded protein: CASSIKSGGSPLHF.

This rearrangement joins TRBV11-2 to TRBJ1-5; 7 nucleotides align to TRBD1. CDR3 length equals 18 residues. V shed 5 bases and J 7 bases; nucleotides not matched to a gene: 20. The V gene's germline CDR1 is SGHAT and CDR2 FQNNGV. This CDR3 reads CASSPLKADRVGGQPQHF. CDR3 sequence (DNA): TGTGCCAGCAGCCCACTCAAAGCCGACAGGGTAGGTGGCCAGCCCCAGCATTTT.

This chain connects TRBV9 to TRBJ1-2; perhaps TRBD1 as D (6 bases). CDR1 is SGDLS and CDR2 is YYNGEE in the germline V gene. With 4 bases removed from V and 4 bases from J, the gap between germline ends came to 14 bases. The CDR3 is 14 residues long. The CDR3 region has the DNA TGTGCCAGCAGCCACTCTGGACAGCTCTATGGCTACACCTTC. Protein: CASSHSGQLYGYTF.

This clone was detected once. V gene TRBV6-1 combines with J gene TRBJ1-2, with D uncertain. The CDR3 contains 15 residues. The germline V gene encodes CDR1 MNHNS and CDR2 SASEGT. With 2 bases removed from V and 8 bases from J, the gap between germline ends came to 18 bases. The DNA for the CDR3 is TGTGCCAGCAGTGAAAGAGGAGAGAGGGCGCGGGGCTACACCTTC. Translation gives CASSERGERARGYTF.

The genes are TRBV9 and TRBJ2-1; 9 bases agree with TRBD1. This CDR3 is 14 amino acids long. Germline V lookup: CDR1 SGDLS, CDR2 YYNGEE. The junction had 7 bases not matched to a gene; V was cut back by 3 bases and J by 9 bases. CDR3 amino acids: CASSATGGIPEQFF. CDR3 nucleotides: TGTGCCAGCAGCGCAACAGGGGGCATCCCTGAGCAGTTCTTC.

The table lists this clone with a count of one. The chain employs TRBV3-1 (or the pseudogene TRBV3-2) and TRBJ1-1; D is undetermined. Germline V gene sequence: CDR1 LGHDT, CDR2 YNNKEL (reference sequence). The V end was cut by 0 bases, the J end by 8 bases, with 7 bases between. This CDR3 has 12 amino acids. The CDR3 bases are TGTGCCAGCAGCCAAGATTTGCGGGAAGCTTTCTTT. Protein sequence: CASSQDLREAFF.

The V call is TRBV30, the J call TRBJ1-2, with 8 nucleotides matching TRBD1. There are 17 residues in the CDR3. The ends lost 2 bases at V and 7 bases at J; junction bases unmatched: 18. Germline loops: CDR1 GTSNPN, CDR2 SVGIG (reference sequence). The CDR3 nucleotides are TGTGCCTGGAGTCCCTCTTTCCGGGCAGGGGGCTCTAGTGGCTACACCTTC. This codes for CAWSPSFRAGGSSGYTF.

The chain carries TRBV5-5 and TRBJ1-2; 12 bases align to TRBD1. Germline-derived CDR1 and CDR2 are SGHKS and YYEKEE (reference sequence). V shed 4 bases, J shed 8 bases, and the junction held 9 bases outside the gene matches. The CDR3 spans 15 residues. The CDR3 DNA follows: TGTGCCAGCAGCCCGGGGGACAGGGGGCCCCTGGGCTACACCTTC. It codes for CASSPGDRGPLGYTF.

This chain uses TRBV7-2 with TRBJ1-6; 11 bases are a match to TRBD1. V shed 5 bases and J 5 bases; nucleotides not matched to a gene: 5. The CDR3 is made up of 16 amino acids. Per the germline V gene, CDR1 is SGHTA and CDR2 is FQGNSA. Here the CDR3 DNA reads TGTGCCAGCAGCCTGGACAGGGGGCTGAATAATTCACCCCTCCACTTT. It is translated as CASSLDRGLNNSPLHF. Complete variable domain (other parts from reference TRBV7-2 and TRBJ1-6): GAGVSQSPSNKVTEKGKDVELRCDPISGHTALYWYRQSLGQGLEFLIYFQGNSAPDKSGLPSDRFSAERTGGSVSTLTIQRTQQEDSAVYLCASSLDRGLNNSPLHFGNGTRLTVT.

V usage is TRBV27 and J usage is TRBJ1-6; the D gene is possibly TRBD1 (6 bases). V was trimmed by 6 bases and J by 10 bases, leaving 16 bases between them. The germline gives CDR1 MNHEY, CDR2 SMNVEV (reference sequence). The CDR3 is 14 amino acids. CDR3 coding DNA: TGTGCCAGCAGGACGGACAGTTTGGAATCACCCCTCCACTTT. This sequence encodes CASRTDSLESPLHF.

The chain couples TRBV6-2 or TRBV6-3 to TRBJ1-5; 7 positions agree with TRBD1. In germline, CDR1 is MNHEY, CDR2 SVGEGT. The CDR3 contains 17 residues. J gave up 4 bases and V 2 bases, and 11 bases lay outside the gene matches. CDR3 nucleotides: TGTGCCAGCAGTTACACCTTGGGCCAGGGGGAGAATCAGCCCCAGCATTTT. Protein product: CASSYTLGQGENQPQHF.

The gene calls are TRBV3-1 (or the pseudogene TRBV3-2) and TRBJ1-2; TRBD1 might be the D (6 bases). V shed 10 bases and J shed 8 bases, with 26 bases lying between them. Germline-derived CDR1 and CDR2 are LGHDT and YNNKEL (reference sequence). The CDR3 totals 15 residues. The CDR3 DNA reads as TGTGCCACTCGACCAAGGGGACACATGCTGGGCGGCTACACCTTC. Translating gives CATRPRGHMLGGYTF.

This clone has only one observation. This chain connects TRBV6-5 to TRBJ1-4, with D possibly being TRBD1 (6 bases). Germline V gene data show CDR1 as MNHEY and CDR2 as SVGAGI. V was cut by 2 bases and J by 11 bases, with 15 bases left in between. The CDR3 consists of 14 residues. The CDR3 loop reads CASSYQGPRFKLFF. As DNA, the CDR3 is TGTGCCAGCAGTTACCAGGGGCCCCGCTTTAAACTGTTTTTT.

The V gene is TRBV25-1, the J gene TRBJ1-2, with 8 nucleotides matching TRBD1. Germline V gene data show CDR1 as MGHDK and CDR2 as SYGVNS. The CDR3 extends over 13 amino acids. V gave up 5 bases and J gave up 5 bases; unmatched junction bases: 4. The CDR3 nucleotides read TGTGCCAGCAGTTCGCAGGGGGCATATGGCTACACCTTC. It encodes CASSSQGAYGYTF.

The V call is TRBV19, the J call TRBJ2-1; D uncertain. Germline CDR1 LNHDA, CDR2 SQIVND (reference sequence). The CDR3 totals 13 residues. V shed 6 bases and J shed 5 bases, with 11 bases lying between them. The CDR3 bases are TGTGCCAGTAGAACCGACGGAGACAATGAGCAGTTCTTC. It encodes CASRTDGDNEQFF.

This sequence joins TRBV19 and TRBJ1-5; 8 bases are a match to TRBD1. V lost 3 bases, J lost 6 bases, and 4 bases stayed unmatched. The V gene's germline CDR1 is LNHDA and CDR2 SQIVND (reference sequence). The CDR3 covers 14 residues. This CDR3 is CASSIDRGRQPQHF. The CDR3 nucleotides read TGTGCCAGTAGTATCGACAGGGGACGTCAGCCCCAGCATTTT.

This rearrangement joins TRBV19 to TRBJ2-7; D possibly corresponds to TRBD1 (6 bases). V was pared by 3 bases and J by 0 bases, with 9 bases between. The CDR3 has 14 amino acids. CDR1 and CDR2 from the germline V gene are LNHDA and SQIVND (reference sequence). CDR3 loop: CASSISQGSYEQYF. The CDR3 region has the DNA TGTGCCAGTAGTATTTCACAGGGCTCCTACGAGCAGTACTTC.

The V and J genes are TRBV11-1 and TRBJ2-7, with 12 bases fitting TRBD1. J gave up 4 bases and V 2 bases, and 6 bases lay outside the gene matches. The CDR3 is 16 residues long. The germline gives CDR1 SGHAT, CDR2 FQDESV (reference sequence). The CDR3 sequence: CASSLQPGQGAYEQYF. The CDR3 DNA reads as TGTGCCAGCAGCTTACAGCCGGGACAGGGGGCTTACGAGCAGTACTTC.

This clone has a single count. V is TRBV5-1 and J is TRBJ2-7; TRBD2 matches at 13 bases. Germline CDR1 reads SGHRS; CDR2 reads YFSETQ. V shed 4 bases, J shed 4 bases, and the junction held 5 bases outside the gene matches. The CDR3 contains 15 residues. The CDR3 DNA is TGCGCCAGCAGCACCGGGACTAGCGGGACGTACGAGCAGTACTTC. It yields the protein CASSTGTSGTYEQYF.